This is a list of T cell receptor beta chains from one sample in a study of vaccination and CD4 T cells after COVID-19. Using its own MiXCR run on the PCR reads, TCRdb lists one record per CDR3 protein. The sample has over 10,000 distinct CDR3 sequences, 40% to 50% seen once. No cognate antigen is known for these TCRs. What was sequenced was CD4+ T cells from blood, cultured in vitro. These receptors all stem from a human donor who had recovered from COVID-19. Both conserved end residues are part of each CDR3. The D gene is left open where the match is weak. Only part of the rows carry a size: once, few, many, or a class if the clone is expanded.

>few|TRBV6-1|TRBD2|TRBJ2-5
CASSFGTSRQETQYF
TGTGCCAGCAGCTTTGGGACTAGCAGGCAAGAGACCCAGTACTTC
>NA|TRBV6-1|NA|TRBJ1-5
CASSDWLGGGNQPQHF
TGTGCCAGCAGTGACTGGCTTGGGGGCGGCAATCAGCCCCAGCATTTT
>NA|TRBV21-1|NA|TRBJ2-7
CASSKGASGRIAYEQYF
TGTGCCAGCAGCAAAGGGGCTAGCGGGAGGATTGCCTACGAGCAGTACTTC
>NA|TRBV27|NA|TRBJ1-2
CASSYGSPTAGYTF
TGTGCCAGCAGCTACGGGTCCCCAACCGCGGGCTACACCTTC
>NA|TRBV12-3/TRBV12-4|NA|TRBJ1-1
CASSGGVNTEAFF
TGTGCCAGCAGCGGAGGGGTGAACACTGAAGCTTTCTTT
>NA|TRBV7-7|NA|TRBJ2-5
CAGVKGGYQETQYF
TGTGCTGGGGTGAAGGGGGGGTACCAAGAGACCCAGTACTTC
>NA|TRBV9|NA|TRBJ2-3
CASSVAAGSNTDTQYF
TGTGCCAGCAGCGTTGCTGCGGGGAGCAACACAGATACGCAGTATTTT
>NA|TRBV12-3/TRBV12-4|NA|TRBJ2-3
CASRAGALSQPQYF
TGTGCCAGCAGGGCGGGGGCCCTGTCCCAGCCCCAGTATTTT
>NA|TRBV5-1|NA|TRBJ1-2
CASSLGQEGGYTF
TGCGCCAGCAGCTTGGGACAGGAGGGGGGCTACACCTTC
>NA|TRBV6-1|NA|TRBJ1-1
CASTPPVETEAFF
TGTGCCAGCACTCCACCCGTGGAAACTGAAGCTTTCTTT
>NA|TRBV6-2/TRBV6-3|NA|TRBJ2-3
CASSYHPADTQYF
TGTGCCAGCAGTTACCATCCAGCAGATACGCAGTATTTT
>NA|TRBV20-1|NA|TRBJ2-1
CSARDRTRGTAYNEQFF
TGCAGTGCTAGAGATCGTACTAGGGGGACTGCCTACAATGAGCAGTTCTTC